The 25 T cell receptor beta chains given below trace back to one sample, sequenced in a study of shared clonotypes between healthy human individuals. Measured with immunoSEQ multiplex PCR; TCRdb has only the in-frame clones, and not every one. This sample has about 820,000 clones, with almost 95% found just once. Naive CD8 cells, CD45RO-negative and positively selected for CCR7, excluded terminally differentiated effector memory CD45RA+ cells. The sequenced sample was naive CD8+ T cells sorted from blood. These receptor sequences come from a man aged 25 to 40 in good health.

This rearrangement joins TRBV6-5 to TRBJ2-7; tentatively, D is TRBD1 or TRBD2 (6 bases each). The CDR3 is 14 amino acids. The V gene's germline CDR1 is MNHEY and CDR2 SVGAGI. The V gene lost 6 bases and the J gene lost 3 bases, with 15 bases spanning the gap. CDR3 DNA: TGTGCCAGCAGAGCCGGAGGAGGGGGCTACGAGCAGTACTTC. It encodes CASRAGGGGYEQYF.

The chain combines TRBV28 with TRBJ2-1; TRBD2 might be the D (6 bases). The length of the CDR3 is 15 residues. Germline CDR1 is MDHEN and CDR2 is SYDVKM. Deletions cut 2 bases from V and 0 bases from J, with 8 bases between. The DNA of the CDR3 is TGTGCCAGCAGTTTAGTGCGGGACTCCTACAATGAGCAGTTCTTC. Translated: CASSLVRDSYNEQFF.

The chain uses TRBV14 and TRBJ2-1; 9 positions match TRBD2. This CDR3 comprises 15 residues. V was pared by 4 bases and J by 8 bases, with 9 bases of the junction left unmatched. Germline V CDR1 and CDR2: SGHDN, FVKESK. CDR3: CASSPGSGSIYEQFF. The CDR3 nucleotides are TGTGCCAGCAGCCCGGGTAGCGGGAGTATCTATGAGCAGTTCTTC.

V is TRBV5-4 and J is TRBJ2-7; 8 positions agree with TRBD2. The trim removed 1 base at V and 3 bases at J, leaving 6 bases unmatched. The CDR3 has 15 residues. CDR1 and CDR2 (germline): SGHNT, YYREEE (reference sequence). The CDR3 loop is CASSLLDSGIYEQYF. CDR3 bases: TGTGCCAGCAGCTTGCTTGATAGCGGGATCTACGAGCAGTACTTC.

CDR3 DNA sequence: TGTGCCAGCAGTTTTGGGGACGCTCTCTCCTACGAGCAGTACTTC. Its translation is CASSFGDALSYEQYF. The chain links TRBV27 to TRBJ2-7, with D perhaps TRBD1 or TRBD2 (5 bases each). V was shortened by 3 bases and J by 0 bases, with 12 bases between the two germline ends. Germline CDR1 and CDR2: MNHEY and SMNVEV (reference sequence). This CDR3 comprises 15 residues.

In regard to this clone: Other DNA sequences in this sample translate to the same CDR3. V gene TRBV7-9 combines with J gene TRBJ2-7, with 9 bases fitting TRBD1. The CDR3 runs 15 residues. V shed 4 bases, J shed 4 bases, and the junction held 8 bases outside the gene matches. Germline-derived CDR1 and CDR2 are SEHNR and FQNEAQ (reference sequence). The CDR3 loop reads CASSSGQGPHYEQYF. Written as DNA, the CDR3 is TGTGCCAGCAGCTCCGGACAGGGGCCTCATTACGAGCAGTACTTC.

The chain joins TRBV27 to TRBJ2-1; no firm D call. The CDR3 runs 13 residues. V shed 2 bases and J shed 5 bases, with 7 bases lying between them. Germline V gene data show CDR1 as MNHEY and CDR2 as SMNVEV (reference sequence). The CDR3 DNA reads TGTGCCAGCAGTTTACCTCTTAACAATGAGCAGTTCTTC. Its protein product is CASSLPLNNEQFF.

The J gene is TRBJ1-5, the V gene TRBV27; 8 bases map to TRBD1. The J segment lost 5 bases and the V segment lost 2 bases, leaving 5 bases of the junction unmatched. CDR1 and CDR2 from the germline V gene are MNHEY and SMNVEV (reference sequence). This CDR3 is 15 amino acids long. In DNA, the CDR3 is TGTGCCAGCAGTTTACAGGGGGCGTCGTATCAGCCCCAGCATTTT. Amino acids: CASSLQGASYQPQHF.

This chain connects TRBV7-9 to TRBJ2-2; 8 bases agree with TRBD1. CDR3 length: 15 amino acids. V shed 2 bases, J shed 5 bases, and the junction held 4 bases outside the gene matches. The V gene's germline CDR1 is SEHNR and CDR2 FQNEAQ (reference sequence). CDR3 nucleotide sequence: TGTGCCAGCAGCTTATCAACAGGGGGTACCGGGGAGCTGTTTTTT. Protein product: CASSLSTGGTGELFF. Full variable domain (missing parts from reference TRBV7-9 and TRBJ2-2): DTGVSQNPRHKITKRGQNVTFRCDPISEHNRLYWYRQTLGQGPEFLTYFQNEAQLEKSRLLSDRFSAERPKGSFSTLEIQRTEQGDSAMYLCASSLSTGGTGELFFGEGSRLTVL.

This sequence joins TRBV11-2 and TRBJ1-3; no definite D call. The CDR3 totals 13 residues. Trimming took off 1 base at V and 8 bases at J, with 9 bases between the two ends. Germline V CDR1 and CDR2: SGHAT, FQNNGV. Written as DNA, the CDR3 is TGTGCCAGCAGCTTAGGGGTTCGGGACACCATATATTTT. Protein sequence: CASSLGVRDTIYF. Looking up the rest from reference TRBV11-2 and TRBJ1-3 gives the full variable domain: EAGVAQSPRYKIIEKRQSVAFWCNPISGHATLYWYQQILGQGPKLLIQFQNNGVVDDSQLPKDRFSAERLKGVDSTLKIQPAKLEDSAVYLCASSLGVRDTIYFGEGSWLTVV.

This CDR3 reads CASSPGTSGSDTQYF. The CDR3 bases are TGTGCCAGCAGCCCGGGGACTAGCGGCTCAGATACGCAGTATTTT. The chain employs TRBV11-3 and TRBJ2-3, with 11 bases that match TRBD2. This CDR3 comprises 15 residues. Germline V gene sequence: CDR1 SGHNT, CDR2 YENEEA. The V segment lost 5 bases and the J segment 4 bases; nucleotides outside the gene matches: 5.

The CDR3: CASSYRGPLTSTDTQYF. The CDR3 coding sequence is TGCGCCAGCAGTTATAGGGGGCCGCTGACAAGCACAGATACGCAGTATTTT. The rearrangement joins TRBV5-1 to TRBJ2-3, with TRBD1 matching 7 bases. In germline, CDR1 is SGHRS, CDR2 YFSETQ. After removal of 5 bases from V and 0 bases from J, the junction contained 12 bases not matched to a gene. CDR3 length: 17 residues.

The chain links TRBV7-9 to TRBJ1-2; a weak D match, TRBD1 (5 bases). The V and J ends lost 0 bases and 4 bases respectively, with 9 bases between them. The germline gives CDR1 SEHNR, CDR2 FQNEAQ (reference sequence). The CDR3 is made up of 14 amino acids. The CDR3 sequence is CASSLASTAYGYTF. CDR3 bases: TGTGCCAGCAGCTTAGCGTCGACAGCCTATGGCTACACCTTC.

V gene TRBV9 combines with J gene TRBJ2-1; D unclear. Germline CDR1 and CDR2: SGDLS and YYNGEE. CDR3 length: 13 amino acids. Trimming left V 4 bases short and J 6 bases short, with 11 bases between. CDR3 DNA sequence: TGTGCCAGCAGCCCCAACGATATCAATGAGCAGTTCTTC. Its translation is CASSPNDINEQFF.

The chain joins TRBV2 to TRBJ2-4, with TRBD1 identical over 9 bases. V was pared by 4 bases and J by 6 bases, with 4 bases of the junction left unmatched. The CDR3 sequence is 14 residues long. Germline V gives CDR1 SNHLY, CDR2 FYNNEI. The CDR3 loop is CASSGEQGANIQYF. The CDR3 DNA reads TGTGCCAGCAGTGGGGAACAGGGGGCAAACATTCAGTACTTC.

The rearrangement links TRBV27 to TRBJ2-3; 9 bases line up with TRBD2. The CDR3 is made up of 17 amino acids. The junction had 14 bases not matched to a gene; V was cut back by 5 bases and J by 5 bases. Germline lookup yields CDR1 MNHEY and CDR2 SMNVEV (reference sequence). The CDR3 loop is CASSHTTIAGVKDTQYF. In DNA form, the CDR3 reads TGTGCCAGCAGTCATACTACTATAGCGGGGGTGAAAGATACGCAGTATTTT.

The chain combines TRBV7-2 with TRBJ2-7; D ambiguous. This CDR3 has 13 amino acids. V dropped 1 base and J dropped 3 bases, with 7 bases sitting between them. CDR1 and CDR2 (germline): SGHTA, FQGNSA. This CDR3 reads CASSLGGIYEQYF. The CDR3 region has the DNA TGTGCCAGCAGCTTAGGGGGTATCTACGAGCAGTACTTC.

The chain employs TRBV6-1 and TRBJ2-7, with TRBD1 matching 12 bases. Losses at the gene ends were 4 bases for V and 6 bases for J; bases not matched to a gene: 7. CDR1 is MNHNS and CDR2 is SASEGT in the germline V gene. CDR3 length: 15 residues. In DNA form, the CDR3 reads TGTGCCAGCAGTGGGCTCGGGACAGGGGGCAGCGAGCAGTACTTC. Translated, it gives CASSGLGTGGSEQYF.

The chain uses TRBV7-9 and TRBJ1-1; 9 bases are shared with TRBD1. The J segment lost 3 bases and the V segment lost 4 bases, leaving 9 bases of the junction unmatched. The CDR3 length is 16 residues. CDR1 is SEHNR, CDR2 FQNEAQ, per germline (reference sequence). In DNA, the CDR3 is TGTGCCAGCAGCTCCAACAGGGGGCAAGTTGACACTGAAGCTTTCTTT. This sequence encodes CASSSNRGQVDTEAFF.

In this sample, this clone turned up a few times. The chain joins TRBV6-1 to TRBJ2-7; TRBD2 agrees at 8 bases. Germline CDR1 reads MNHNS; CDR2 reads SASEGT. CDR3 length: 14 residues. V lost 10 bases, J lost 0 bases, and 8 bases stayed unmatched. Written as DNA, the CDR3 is TGTGCCACCTACGGGACTAGAAGCTCCTACGAGCAGTACTTC. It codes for CATYGTRSSYEQYF.

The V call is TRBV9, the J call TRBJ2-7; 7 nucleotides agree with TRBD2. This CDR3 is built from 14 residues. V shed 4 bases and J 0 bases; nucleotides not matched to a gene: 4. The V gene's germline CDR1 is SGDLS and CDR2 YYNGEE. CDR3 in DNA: TGTGCCAGCAGCAAGCGCGGGAGCTCCTACGAGCAGTACTTC. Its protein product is CASSKRGSSYEQYF. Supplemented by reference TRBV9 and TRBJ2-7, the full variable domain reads DSGVTQTPKHLITATGQRVTLRCSPRSGDLSVYWYQQSLDQGLQFLIQYYNGEERAKGNILERFSAQQFPDLHSELNLSSLELGDSALYFCASSKRGSSYEQYFGPGTRLTVT.

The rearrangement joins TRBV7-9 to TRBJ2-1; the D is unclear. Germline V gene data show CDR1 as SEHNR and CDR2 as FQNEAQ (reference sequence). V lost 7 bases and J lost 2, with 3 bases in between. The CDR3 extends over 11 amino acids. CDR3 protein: CASNTYNEQFF. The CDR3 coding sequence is TGTGCCAGCAATACCTACAATGAGCAGTTCTTC.

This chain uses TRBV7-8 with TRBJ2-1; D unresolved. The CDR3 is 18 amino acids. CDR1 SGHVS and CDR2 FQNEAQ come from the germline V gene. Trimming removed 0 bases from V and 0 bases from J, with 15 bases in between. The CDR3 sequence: CASSLAHERPSSYNEQFF. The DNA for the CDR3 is TGTGCCAGCAGCTTAGCGCACGAGCGTCCCTCCTCCTACAATGAGCAGTTCTTC. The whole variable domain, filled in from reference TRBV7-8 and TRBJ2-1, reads GAGVSQSPRYKVAKRGQDVALRCDPISGHVSLFWYQQALGQGPEFLTYFQNEAQLDKSGLPSDRFFAERPEGSVSTLKIQRTQQEDSAVYLCASSLAHERPSSYNEQFFGPGTRLTVL.

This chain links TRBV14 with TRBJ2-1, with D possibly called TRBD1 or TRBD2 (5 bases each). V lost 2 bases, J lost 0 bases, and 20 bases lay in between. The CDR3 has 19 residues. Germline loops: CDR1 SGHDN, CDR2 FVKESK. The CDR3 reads CASSQTKETGTSSYNEQFF. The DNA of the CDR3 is TGTGCCAGCAGCCAAACCAAGGAGACCGGGACGAGCTCCTACAATGAGCAGTTCTTC.

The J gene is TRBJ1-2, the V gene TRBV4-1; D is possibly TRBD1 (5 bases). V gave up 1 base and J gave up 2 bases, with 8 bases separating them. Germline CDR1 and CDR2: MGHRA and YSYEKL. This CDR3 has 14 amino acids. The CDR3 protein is CASSQGWGNYGYTF. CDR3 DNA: TGCGCCAGCAGCCAAGGATGGGGGAACTATGGCTACACCTTC.